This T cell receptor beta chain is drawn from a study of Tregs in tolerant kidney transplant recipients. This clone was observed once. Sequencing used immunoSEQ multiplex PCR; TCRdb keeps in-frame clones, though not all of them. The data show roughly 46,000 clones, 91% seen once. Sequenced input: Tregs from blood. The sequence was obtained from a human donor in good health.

In nucleotides, the CDR3 is TGTGCCAGCACCAAGTGGGGGGAAGGGGTCACCGAGCAGTACTTC. This translates into CASTKWGEGVTEQYF. This chain uses TRBV7-9 with TRBJ2-7; TRBD2 might be the D (6 bases). This CDR3 comprises 15 residues. Germline values: CDR1 SEHNR, CDR2 FQNEAQ (reference sequence). Trimming stripped 7 bases from V and 6 bases from J, with 22 bases between.